This TCR beta chain was documented in a study of cytomegalovirus exposure and HLA in healthy donors. Study overall: The same platform used for the 666 first-cohort repertoires was also used for the 95 to 150 validation repertoires, as a later analysis reported.

Study-wide results and limits: The classifier was said to identify cytomegalovirus status with high specificity and sensitivity. Associated with cytomegalovirus, according to the listing, were 150 to 200 TCR beta chains. The tendency of first-cohort TCR clusters to co-occur in the roughly 130 validation repertoires was the finding of a later analysis.

Points on this clone: Its antigen is not known.

Data came from immunoSEQ multiplex PCR; TCRdb stores just in-frame clones and leaves some out. The sample shows some 320,000 clones, approximately 86% of them seen only once. The J segment lost 4 bases and the V segment lost 3 bases, leaving 10 bases of the junction unmatched. Germline CDR1 reads SGHNT; CDR2 reads YYREEE (reference sequence). The length of the CDR3 is 15 residues. The source material was PBMCs. This chain connects TRBV5-4 to TRBJ2-7, with TRBD1 identical over 7 bases. This TCR came from a woman in her twenties or thirties in good health and CMV-seropositive. The CDR3, as DNA: TGTGCCAGCAGCTGGATAGGGGGCAGGTGGTACGAGCAGTACTTC. Translation: CASSWIGGRWYEQYF.